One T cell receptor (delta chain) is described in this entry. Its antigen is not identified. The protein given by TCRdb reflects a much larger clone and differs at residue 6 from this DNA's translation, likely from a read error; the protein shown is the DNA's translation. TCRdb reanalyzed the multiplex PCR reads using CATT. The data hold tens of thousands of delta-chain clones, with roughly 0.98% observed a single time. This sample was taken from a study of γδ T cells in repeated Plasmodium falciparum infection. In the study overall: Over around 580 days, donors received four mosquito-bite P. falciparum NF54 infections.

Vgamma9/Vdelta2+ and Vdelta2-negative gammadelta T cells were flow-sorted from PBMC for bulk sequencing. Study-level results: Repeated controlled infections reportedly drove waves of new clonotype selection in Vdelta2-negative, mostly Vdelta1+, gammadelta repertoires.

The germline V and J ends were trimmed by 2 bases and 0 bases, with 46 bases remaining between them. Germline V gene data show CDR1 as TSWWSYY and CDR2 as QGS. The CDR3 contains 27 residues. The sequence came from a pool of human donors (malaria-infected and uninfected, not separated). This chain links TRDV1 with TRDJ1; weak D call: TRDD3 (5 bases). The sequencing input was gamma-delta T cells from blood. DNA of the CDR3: TGTGCTCTTGGGGAAGAATTTAAGGAAGGGTGGCGTAGTGGGATTGAGAGGGTTAGGGTGTACACCGATAAACTCATCTTT. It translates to CALGEEFKEGWRSGIERVRVYTDKLIF.